This T cell receptor (beta chain) was obtained from a study of shared clonotypes between healthy human individuals. Produced via immunoSEQ multiplex PCR; TCRdb's table is partial and in-frame only. The repertoire holds about 2 million clones, with just under 95% as singletons. Positive CCR7 selection of CD45RO-negative cells yielded the naive CD8 cells, and terminally differentiated effector memory CD45RA+ cells were excluded. The CDR3 totals 12 residues. The V gene's germline CDR1 is MNHNS and CDR2 SASEGT. V lost 5 bases and J 5 bases, leaving 9 bases between the germline ends. The sequencing input was naive CD8+ T cells sorted from blood. The TCR comes from a young man in good health. The chain has TRBV6-1 and TRBJ2-5; D unresolved. CDR3 nucleotides: TGTGCCAGCAGTCTTTTGTGGGAGACCCAGTACTTC. Translation gives CASSLLWETQYF.